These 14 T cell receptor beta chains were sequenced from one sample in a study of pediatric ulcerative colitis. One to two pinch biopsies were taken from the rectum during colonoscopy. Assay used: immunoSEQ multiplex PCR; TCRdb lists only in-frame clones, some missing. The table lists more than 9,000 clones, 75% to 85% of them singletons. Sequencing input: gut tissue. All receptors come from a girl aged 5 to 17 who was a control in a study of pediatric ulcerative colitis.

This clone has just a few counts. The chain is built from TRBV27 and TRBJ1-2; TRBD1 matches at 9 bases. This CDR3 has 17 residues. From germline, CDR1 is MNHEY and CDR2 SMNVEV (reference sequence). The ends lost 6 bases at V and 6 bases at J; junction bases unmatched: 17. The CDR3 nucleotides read TGTGCCAGCAGCCCCACAGGGGGCGACTTTGTGGTCGATGGCTACACCTTC. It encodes CASSPTGGDFVVDGYTF.

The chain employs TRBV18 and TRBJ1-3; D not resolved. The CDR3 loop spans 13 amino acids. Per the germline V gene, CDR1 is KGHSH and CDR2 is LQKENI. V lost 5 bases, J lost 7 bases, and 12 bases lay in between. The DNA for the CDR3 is TGTGCCAGCTCATGGAGTGTCTCGAACACCATATATTTT. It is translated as CASSWSVSNTIYF.

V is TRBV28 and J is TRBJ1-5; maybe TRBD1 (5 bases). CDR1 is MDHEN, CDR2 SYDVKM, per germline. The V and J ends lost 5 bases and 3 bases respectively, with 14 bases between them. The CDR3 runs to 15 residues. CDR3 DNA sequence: TGTGCCAGCAGTCCCGCAGGGAGTACCAATCAGCCCCAGCATTTT. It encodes CASSPAGSTNQPQHF.

The CDR3 region is CASSYWTGGTEAFF. As DNA, the CDR3 is TGTGCCAGCAGTTACTGGACAGGGGGCACTGAAGCTTTCTTT. The chain joins TRBV6-5 to TRBJ1-1; 10 bases map to TRBD1. Trimming removed 1 base from V and 4 bases from J; junction bases left unmatched: 0. The CDR3 is 14 residues long. In germline, CDR1 is MNHEY, CDR2 SVGAGI.

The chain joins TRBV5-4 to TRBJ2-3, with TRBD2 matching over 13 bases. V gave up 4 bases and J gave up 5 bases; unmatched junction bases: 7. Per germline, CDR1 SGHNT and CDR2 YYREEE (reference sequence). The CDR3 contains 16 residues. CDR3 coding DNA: TGTGCCAGCAGCCGAACTAGCGGGAGGGTGGGAGATACGCAGTATTTT. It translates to CASSRTSGRVGDTQYF. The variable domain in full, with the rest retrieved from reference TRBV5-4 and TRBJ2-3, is ETGVTQSPTHLIKTRGQQVTLRCSSQSGHNTVSWYQQALGQGPQFIFQYYREEENGRGNFPPRFSGLQFPNYSSELNVNALELDDSALYLCASSRTSGRVGDTQYFGPGTRLTVL.

CDR3 protein: CASSILGSRTDTQYF. The CDR3 DNA follows: TGTGCCAGTAGTATATTGGGCTCCCGCACAGATACGCAGTATTTT. The gene calls are TRBV19 and TRBJ2-3; D is undetermined. The CDR3 runs to 15 residues. With 2 bases removed from V and 1 base from J, the gap between germline ends came to 10 bases. Germline CDR1 and CDR2: LNHDA and SQIVND (reference sequence). The full variable domain, completed using reference TRBV19 and TRBJ2-3, is DGGITQSPKYLFRKEGQNVTLSCEQNLNHDAMYWYRQDPGQGLRLIYYSQIVNDFQKGDIAEGYSVSREKKESFPLTVTSAQKNPTAFYLCASSILGSRTDTQYFGPGTRLTVL.

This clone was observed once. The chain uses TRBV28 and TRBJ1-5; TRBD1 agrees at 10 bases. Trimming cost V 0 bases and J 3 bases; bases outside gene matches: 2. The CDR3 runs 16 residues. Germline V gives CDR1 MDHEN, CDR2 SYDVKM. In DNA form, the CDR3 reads TGTGCCAGCAGTTTATGGGACAGGGGGATCAATCAGCCCCAGCATTTT. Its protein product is CASSLWDRGINQPQHF.

CDR3 protein: CAISESKGQVTQYF. CDR3 nucleotide sequence: TGTGCCATCAGTGAGTCGAAAGGACAGGTCACGCAGTACTTC. The rearrangement uses TRBV10-3 and TRBJ2-7; TRBD1 aligns across 7 bases. The CDR3 has 14 residues. V trimming: 0 bases; J trimming: 9 bases; junction bases outside the gene matches: 8. Germline CDR1 is ENHRY and CDR2 is SYGVKD.

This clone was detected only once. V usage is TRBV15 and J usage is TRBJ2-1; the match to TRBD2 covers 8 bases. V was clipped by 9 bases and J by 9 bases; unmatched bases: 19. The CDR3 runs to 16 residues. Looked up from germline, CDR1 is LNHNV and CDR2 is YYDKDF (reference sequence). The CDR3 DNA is TGTGCCACATACGGACCTCGAGCGGGAGCGGGCGGTGAGCAGTTCTTC. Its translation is CATYGPRAGAGGEQFF.

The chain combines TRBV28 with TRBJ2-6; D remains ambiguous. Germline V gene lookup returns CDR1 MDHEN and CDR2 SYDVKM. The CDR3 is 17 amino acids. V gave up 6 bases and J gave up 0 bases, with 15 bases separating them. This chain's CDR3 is CASRYTIRRSGANVLTF. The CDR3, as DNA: TGTGCCAGCAGGTACACGATACGACGCTCTGGGGCCAACGTCCTGACTTTC.

In DNA, the CDR3 is TGTGCCAGCAGCAACACCCGGACTAGCGGGGGAATAAATGAGCAGTTCTTC. Encoded protein: CASSNTRTSGGINEQFF. The rearrangement uses TRBV5-6 and TRBJ2-1; TRBD2 matches at 13 bases. The trim removed 4 bases at V and 7 bases at J, leaving 11 bases unmatched. The CDR3 is 17 residues long. Germline values: CDR1 SGHDT, CDR2 YYEEEE.

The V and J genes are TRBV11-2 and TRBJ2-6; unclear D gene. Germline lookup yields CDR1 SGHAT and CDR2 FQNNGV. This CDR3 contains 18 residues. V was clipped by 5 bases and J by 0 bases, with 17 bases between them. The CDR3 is CASSPTVQGASGANVLTF. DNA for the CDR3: TGTGCCAGCAGCCCGACCGTTCAAGGTGCCTCTGGGGCCAACGTCCTGACTTTC.

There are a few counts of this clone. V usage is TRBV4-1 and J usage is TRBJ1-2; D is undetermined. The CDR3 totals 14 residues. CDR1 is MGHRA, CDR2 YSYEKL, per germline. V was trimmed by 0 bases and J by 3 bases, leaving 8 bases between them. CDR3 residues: CASSQEDPDYGYTF. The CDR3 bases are TGCGCCAGCAGCCAAGAGGATCCGGACTATGGCTACACCTTC.

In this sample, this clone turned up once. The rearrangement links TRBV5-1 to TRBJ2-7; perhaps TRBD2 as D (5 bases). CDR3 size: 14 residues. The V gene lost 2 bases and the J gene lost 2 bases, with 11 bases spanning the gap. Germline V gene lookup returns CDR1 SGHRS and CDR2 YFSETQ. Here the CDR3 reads CASSFGEGTYEQYF. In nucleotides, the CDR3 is TGCGCCAGCAGCTTTGGTGAGGGAACCTACGAGCAGTACTTC.